Below, 12 T cell receptor beta chains from the same sample are listed, as sequenced in a study of vaccination effects on CD4 cells after COVID-19. The antigens for these receptors are not known. ViraFEST used viral peptide pools to expand antigen-specific CD4+ T cells before sequencing. Following a roughly eleven-day culture, CD4+ T cells were purified. Each participant was administered two doses of either the BNT162b2 or the mRNA-1273 vaccine. Sequencing used immunoSEQ multiplex PCR; TCRdb keeps in-frame clones, though not all of them. The sample has about 69,000 clones, around 74% seen once. This material consisted of CD4+ T cells from PBMCs cultured with HCoV-229E spike peptides, taken after COVID-19 vaccination. The receptors come from a human donor who received a COVID-19 vaccine.

This chain uses TRBV6-5 with TRBJ2-1, with 10 bases aligning to TRBD1. Germline V gives CDR1 MNHEY, CDR2 SVGAGI. Unmatched junction bases numbered 8, after V lost 5 bases and J lost 7 bases. The length of the CDR3 is 15 residues. In DNA, the CDR3 is TGTGCCAGCAGTACCCGGGACAGGGGAAGGAATGAGCAGTTCTTC. Amino acids: CASSTRDRGRNEQFF.

This chain uses TRBV6-2 or TRBV6-3 with TRBJ2-3, with 12 bases identical to TRBD2. Germline V CDR1 and CDR2: MNHEY, SVGEGT. The CDR3 is made up of 18 amino acids. V trimming: 6 bases; J trimming: 0 bases; junction bases outside the gene matches: 10. DNA of the CDR3: TGTGCCAGCAGCGCCGCGCGACTAGCGGGGGCCAGCACAGATACGCAGTATTTT. This gives the protein CASSAARLAGASTDTQYF.

The chain links TRBV14 to TRBJ2-5, with D unclear. From germline, CDR1 is SGHDN and CDR2 FVKESK. The CDR3 extends over 14 amino acids. V dropped 0 bases and J dropped 5 bases, with 10 bases sitting between them. CDR3 protein: CASSQDLVSETQYF. The CDR3 coding sequence is TGTGCCAGCAGCCAAGATTTGGTCTCCGAGACCCAGTACTTC.

This chain connects TRBV24-1 to TRBJ2-2; D assignment may be TRBD1 or TRBD2 (5 bases each). CDR3 length: 16 amino acids. Trimming stripped 4 bases from V and 5 bases from J, with 16 bases between. The V gene's germline CDR1 is KGHDR and CDR2 SFDVKD. The CDR3 DNA is TGTGCCACCAGTGAAACCGGGACGGCGAGGACCGGGGAGCTGTTTTTT. It encodes CATSETGTARTGELFF.

The chain employs TRBV5-1 and TRBJ2-1; 10 bases are shared with TRBD2. This CDR3 has 16 amino acids. With V trimmed by 3 bases and J by 5 bases, 8 bases remained unmatched. Germline loops: CDR1 SGHRS, CDR2 YFSETQ. The CDR3 is CASSSLAGVGDNEQFF. CDR3 nucleotide sequence: TGCGCCAGCAGCTCCCTAGCGGGGGTAGGGGACAATGAGCAGTTCTTC.

V is TRBV18 and J is TRBJ1-4, with D unclear. V gave up 2 bases and J gave up 5 bases, with 12 bases separating them. CDR3 length equals 15 residues. The germline CDR1 and CDR2 sequences are KGHSH and LQKENI. CDR3 region: CASSPIIIRNEKLFF. The CDR3 region has the DNA TGTGCCAGCTCACCAATTATTATACGGAATGAAAAACTGTTTTTT. Full variable domain (remainder filled in from reference TRBV18 and TRBJ1-4): NAGVMQNPRHLVRRRGQEARLRCSPMKGHSHVYWYRQLPEEGLKFMVYLQKENIIDESGMPKERFSAEFPKEGPSILRIQQVVRGDSAAYFCASSPIIIRNEKLFFGSGTQLSVL.

The CDR3 loop is CASSPPARGTGELFF. As DNA, the CDR3 is TGTGCCAGCTCACCCCCGGCGCGGGGCACCGGGGAGCTGTTTTTT. The chain couples TRBV18 to TRBJ2-2; D is possibly TRBD2 (6 bases). Germline V gene lookup returns CDR1 KGHSH and CDR2 LQKENI. The V and J ends lost 3 bases and 4 bases respectively, with 12 bases between them. The CDR3 is 15 residues long.

This chain connects TRBV6-5 to TRBJ2-7, with 7 positions matching TRBD1. The J segment lost 3 bases and the V segment lost 7 bases, leaving 9 bases of the junction unmatched. This CDR3 is 14 amino acids long. Germline CDR1 and CDR2: MNHEY and SVGAGI. CDR3 in amino acids: CASTLSWTGYEQYV. In DNA, the CDR3 is TGTGCCAGCACTCTCTCTTGGACAGGCTACGAGCAGTACGTC.

The chain couples TRBV24-1 to TRBJ2-1; D is unresolved. The CDR3 has 16 residues. V was shortened by 3 bases and J by 1 base, with 12 bases between the two germline ends. Per the germline V gene, CDR1 is KGHDR and CDR2 is SFDVKD. Here the CDR3 reads CATSDTSGGSYNEQFF. In nucleotides, the CDR3 is TGTGCCACCAGTGATACCTCAGGTGGGTCCTACAATGAGCAGTTCTTC.

V usage is TRBV15 and J usage is TRBJ2-3, with 12 bases that match TRBD2. The J segment lost 4 bases and the V segment lost 1 base, leaving 6 bases of the junction unmatched. The CDR3 spans 17 residues. Germline CDR1 reads LNHNV; CDR2 reads YYDKDF (reference sequence). The CDR3 DNA reads TGTGCCACCAGCAGAGGGGATGGACTAGCGGGGTCAGATACGCAGTATTTT. Protein sequence: CATSRGDGLAGSDTQYF.

The CDR3 bases are TGTGCCAGCCCTACCAGTTACTTGACAGTAGAGGACACTGAAGCTTTCTTT. It yields the protein CASPTSYLTVEDTEAFF. The J gene is TRBJ1-1, the V gene TRBV5-8; D possibly corresponds to TRBD1 (5 bases). Trimming pared 7 bases from V and 3 bases from J, leaving 25 bases between. Per germline, CDR1 SGHTS and CDR2 YDEGEE. CDR3 length equals 17 residues. Supplemented by reference TRBV5-8 and TRBJ1-1, the full variable domain reads EAGVTQSPTHLIKTRGQQATLRCSPISGHTSVYWYQQALGLGLQFLLWYDEGEERNRGNFPPRFSGRQFPNYSSELNVNALELEDSALYLCASPTSYLTVEDTEAFFGQGTRLTVV.

This chain uses TRBV20-1 with TRBJ2-5; no clear D. V dropped 7 bases and J dropped 2 bases, with 8 bases sitting between them. The germline V gene encodes CDR1 DFQATT and CDR2 SNEGSKA (reference sequence). CDR3 length: 11 residues. The CDR3 sequence is CSGWAQETQYF. The CDR3 nucleotides read TGCAGTGGGTGGGCACAAGAGACCCAGTACTTC.